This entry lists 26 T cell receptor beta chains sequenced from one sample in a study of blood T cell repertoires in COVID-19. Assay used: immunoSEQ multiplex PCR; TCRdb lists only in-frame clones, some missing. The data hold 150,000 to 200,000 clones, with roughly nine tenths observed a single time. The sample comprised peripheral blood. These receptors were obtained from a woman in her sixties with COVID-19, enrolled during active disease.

Written as DNA, the CDR3 is TGCGCCAGCAGCCGCTTCGACAGGCCGGCCTCAAATAATTCACCCCTCCACTTT. The encoded protein is CASSRFDRPASNNSPLHF. This chain joins TRBV4-3 and TRBJ1-6; tentatively, D is TRBD1 (6 bases). The CDR3 totals 18 residues. V shed 4 bases and J shed 5 bases, with 21 bases lying between them. Germline CDR1 reads LGHNA; CDR2 reads YSLEER.

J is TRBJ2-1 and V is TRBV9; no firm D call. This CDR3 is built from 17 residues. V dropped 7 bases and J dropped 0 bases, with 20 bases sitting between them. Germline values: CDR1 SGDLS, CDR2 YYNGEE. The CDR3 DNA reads TGTGCCAGCCACGACTCCGGAACCTCAAGCTCCTACAATGAGCAGTTCTTC. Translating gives CASHDSGTSSSYNEQFF.

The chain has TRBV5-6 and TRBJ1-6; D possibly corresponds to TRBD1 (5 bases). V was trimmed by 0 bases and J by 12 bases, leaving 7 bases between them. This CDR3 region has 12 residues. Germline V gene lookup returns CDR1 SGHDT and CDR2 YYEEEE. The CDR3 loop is CASSLVQGPLHF. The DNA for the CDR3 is TGTGCCAGCAGCTTGGTTCAGGGACCCCTCCACTTT.

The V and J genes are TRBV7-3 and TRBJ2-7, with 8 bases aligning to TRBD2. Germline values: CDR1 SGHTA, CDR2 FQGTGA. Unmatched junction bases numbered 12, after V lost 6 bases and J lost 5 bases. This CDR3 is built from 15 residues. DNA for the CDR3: TGTGCCAGCAGGCGTTACCGAGGGACTAGAGACGAGCAGTACTTC. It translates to CASRRYRGTRDEQYF.

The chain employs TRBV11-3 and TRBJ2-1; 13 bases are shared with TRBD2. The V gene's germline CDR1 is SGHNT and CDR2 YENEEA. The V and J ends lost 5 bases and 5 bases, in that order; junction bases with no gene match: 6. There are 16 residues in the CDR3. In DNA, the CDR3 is TGTGCCAGCAGCCCCGGACTAGCGGGAGTCCACAATGAGCAGTTCTTC. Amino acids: CASSPGLAGVHNEQFF.

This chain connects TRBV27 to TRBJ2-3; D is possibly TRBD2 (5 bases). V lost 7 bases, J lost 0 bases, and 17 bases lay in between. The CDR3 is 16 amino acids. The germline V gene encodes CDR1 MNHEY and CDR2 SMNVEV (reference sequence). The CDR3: CASTLRGLSSTDTQYF. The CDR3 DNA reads TGTGCCAGCACCTTACGGGGTCTTTCTAGCACAGATACGCAGTATTTT.

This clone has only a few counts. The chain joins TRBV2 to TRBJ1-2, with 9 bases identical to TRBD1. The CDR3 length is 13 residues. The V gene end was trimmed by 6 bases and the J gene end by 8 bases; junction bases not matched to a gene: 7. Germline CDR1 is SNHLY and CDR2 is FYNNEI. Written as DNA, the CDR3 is TGTGCCAGCAGGGATCCGGACAGGGGCGGCTACACCTTC. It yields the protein CASRDPDRGGYTF.

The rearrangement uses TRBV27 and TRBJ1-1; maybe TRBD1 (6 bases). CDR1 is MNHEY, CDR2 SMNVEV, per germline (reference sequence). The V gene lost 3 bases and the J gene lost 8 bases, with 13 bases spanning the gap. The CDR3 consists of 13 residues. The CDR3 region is CASSLEQGQEAFF. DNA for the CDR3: TGTGCCAGCAGTTTGGAACAGGGTCAAGAAGCTTTCTTT.

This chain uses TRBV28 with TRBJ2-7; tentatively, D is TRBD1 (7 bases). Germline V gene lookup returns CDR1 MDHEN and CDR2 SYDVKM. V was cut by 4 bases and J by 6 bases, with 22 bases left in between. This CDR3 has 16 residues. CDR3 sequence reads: CASSSIRGQGGGEQYF. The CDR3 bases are TGTGCCAGCAGTTCCATTCGGGGGCAGGGGGGAGGCGAGCAGTACTTC.

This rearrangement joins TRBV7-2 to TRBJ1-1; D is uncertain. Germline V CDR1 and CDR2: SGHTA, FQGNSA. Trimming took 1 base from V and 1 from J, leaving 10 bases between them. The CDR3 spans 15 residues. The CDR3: CASSLGSVPNTEAFF. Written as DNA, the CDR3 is TGTGCCAGCAGCTTAGGCAGCGTCCCGAACACTGAAGCTTTCTTT.

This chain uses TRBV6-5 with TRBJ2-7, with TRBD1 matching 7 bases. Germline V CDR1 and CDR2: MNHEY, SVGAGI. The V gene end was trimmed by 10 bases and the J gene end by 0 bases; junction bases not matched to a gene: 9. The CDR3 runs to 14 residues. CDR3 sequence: CAIRGTASSYEQYF. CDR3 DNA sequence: TGTGCCATTCGAGGGACAGCAAGCTCCTACGAGCAGTACTTC.

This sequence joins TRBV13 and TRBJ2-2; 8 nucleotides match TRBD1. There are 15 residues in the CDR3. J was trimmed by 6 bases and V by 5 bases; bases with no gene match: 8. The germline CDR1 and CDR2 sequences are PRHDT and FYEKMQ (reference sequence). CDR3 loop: CASSTPDRGSGELFF. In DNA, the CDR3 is TGTGCCAGCAGCACACCAGACAGGGGCTCCGGGGAGCTGTTTTTT.

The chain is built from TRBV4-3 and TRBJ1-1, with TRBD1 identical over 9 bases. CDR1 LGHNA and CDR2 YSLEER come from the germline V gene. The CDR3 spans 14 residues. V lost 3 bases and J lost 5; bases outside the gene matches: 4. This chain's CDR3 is CASSQWTGDTEAFF. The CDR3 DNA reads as TGCGCCAGCAGCCAGTGGACAGGGGATACTGAAGCTTTCTTT.

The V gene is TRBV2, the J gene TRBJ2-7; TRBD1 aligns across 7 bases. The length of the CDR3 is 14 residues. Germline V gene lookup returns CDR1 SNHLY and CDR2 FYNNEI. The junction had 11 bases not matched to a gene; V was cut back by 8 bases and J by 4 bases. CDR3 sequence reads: CASLEDRSTYEQYF. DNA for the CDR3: TGTGCCAGCCTTGAGGACAGGAGTACATACGAGCAGTACTTC.

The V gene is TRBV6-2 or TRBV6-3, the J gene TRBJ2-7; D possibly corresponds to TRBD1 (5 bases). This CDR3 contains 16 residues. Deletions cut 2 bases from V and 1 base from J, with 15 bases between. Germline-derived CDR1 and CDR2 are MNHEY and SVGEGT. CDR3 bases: TGTGCCAGCAGTTACCCGCAGGGAAAAGGTTCCTACGAGCAGTACTTC. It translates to CASSYPQGKGSYEQYF.

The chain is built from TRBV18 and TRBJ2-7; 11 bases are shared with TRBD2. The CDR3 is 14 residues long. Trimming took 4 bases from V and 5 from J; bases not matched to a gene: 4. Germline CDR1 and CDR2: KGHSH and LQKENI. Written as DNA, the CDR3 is TGTGCCAGCTCACTAGCGGGAGGGCCCCACGAGCAGTACTTC. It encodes CASSLAGGPHEQYF. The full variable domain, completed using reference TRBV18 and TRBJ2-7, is NAGVMQNPRHLVRRRGQEARLRCSPMKGHSHVYWYRQLPEEGLKFMVYLQKENIIDESGMPKERFSAEFPKEGPSILRIQQVVRGDSAAYFCASSLAGGPHEQYFGPGTRLTVT.

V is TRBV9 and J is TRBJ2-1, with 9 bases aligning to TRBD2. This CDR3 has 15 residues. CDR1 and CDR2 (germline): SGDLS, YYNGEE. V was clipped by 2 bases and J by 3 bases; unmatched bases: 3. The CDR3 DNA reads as TGTGCCAGCAGCGTGACTAGCGGCTTCTACAATGAGCAGTTCTTC. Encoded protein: CASSVTSGFYNEQFF.

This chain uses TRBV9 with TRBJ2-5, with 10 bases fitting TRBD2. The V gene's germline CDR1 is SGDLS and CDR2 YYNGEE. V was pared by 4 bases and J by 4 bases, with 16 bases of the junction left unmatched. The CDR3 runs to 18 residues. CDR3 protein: CASSQEGLADTLGETQYF. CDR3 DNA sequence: TGTGCCAGCAGCCAAGAAGGACTAGCGGACACGTTAGGAGAGACCCAGTACTTC.

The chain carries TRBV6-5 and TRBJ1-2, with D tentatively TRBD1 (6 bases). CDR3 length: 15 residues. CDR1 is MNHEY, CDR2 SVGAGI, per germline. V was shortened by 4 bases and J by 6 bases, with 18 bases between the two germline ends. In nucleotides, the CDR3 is TGTGCCAGCAGTTCCCCGGGGCCCGGGGGGCATGGCTACACCTTC. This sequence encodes CASSSPGPGGHGYTF.

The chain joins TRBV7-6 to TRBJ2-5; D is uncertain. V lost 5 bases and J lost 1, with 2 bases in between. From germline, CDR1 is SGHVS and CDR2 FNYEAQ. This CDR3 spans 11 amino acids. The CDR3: CASSLQETQYF. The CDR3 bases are TGTGCCAGCAGCCTCCAAGAGACCCAGTACTTC.

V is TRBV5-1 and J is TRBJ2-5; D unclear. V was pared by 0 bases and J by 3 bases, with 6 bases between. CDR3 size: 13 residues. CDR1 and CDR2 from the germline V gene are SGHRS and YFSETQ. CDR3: CASSLDVEETQYF. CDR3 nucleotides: TGCGCCAGCAGCTTGGATGTCGAAGAGACCCAGTACTTC.

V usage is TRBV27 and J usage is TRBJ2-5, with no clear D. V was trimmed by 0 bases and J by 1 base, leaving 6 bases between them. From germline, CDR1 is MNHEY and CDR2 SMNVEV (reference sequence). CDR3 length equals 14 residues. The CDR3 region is CASSLSHGQETQYF. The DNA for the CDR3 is TGTGCCAGCAGTTTATCGCACGGCCAAGAGACCCAGTACTTC.

In DNA, the CDR3 is TGTGCCAGCAGCCGGGGGGGAGCGGGAGACGAGCAGTACTTC. The encoded protein is CASSRGGAGDEQYF. The gene calls are TRBV4-2 and TRBJ2-7; TRBD2 aligns across 8 bases. CDR3 size: 14 residues. The V gene's germline CDR1 is LGHNA and CDR2 YNFKEQ. V gave up 4 bases and J gave up 5 bases; unmatched junction bases: 7.

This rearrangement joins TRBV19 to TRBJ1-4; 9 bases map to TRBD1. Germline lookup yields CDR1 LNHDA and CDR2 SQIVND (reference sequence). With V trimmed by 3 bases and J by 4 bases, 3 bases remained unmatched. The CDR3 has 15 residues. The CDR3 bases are TGTGCCAGTAGTATTCGACAGGGGGGTAATGAAAAACTGTTTTTT. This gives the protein CASSIRQGGNEKLFF.

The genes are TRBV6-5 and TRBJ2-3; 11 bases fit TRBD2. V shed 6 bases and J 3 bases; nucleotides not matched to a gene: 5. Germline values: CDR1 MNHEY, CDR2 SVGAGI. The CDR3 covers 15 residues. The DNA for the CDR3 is TGTGCCAGCAGCCGGGGGACTAGCGGAACAGATACGCAGTATTTT. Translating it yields CASSRGTSGTDTQYF.

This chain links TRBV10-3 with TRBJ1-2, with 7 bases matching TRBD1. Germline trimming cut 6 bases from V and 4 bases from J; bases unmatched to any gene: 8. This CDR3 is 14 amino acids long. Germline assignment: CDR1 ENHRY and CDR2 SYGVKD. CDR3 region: CAIRPDRPAYGYTF. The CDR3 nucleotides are TGTGCCATCAGACCGGACAGGCCTGCCTATGGCTACACCTTC.